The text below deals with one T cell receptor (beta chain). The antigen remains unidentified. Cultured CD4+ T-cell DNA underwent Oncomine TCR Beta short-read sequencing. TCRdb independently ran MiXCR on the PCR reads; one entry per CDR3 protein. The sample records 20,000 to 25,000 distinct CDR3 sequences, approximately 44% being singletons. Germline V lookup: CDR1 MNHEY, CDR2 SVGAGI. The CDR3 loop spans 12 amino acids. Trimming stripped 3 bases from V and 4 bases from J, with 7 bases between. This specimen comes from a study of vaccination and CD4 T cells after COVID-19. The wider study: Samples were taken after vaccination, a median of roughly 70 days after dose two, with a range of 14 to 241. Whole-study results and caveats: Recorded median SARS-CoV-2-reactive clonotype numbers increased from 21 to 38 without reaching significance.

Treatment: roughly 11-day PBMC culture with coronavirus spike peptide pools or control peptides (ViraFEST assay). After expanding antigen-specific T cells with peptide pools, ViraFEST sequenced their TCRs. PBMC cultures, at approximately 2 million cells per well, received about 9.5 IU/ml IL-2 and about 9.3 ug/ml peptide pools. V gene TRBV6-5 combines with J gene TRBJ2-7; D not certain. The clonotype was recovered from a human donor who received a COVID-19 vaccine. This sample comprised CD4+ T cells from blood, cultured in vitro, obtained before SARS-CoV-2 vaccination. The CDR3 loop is CASSYRGYEQYF. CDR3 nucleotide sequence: TGTGCCAGCAGTTATCGAGGATACGAGCAGTACTTC.